This T cell receptor beta chain was obtained from a study of blood T cell repertoires in COVID-19. Sequencing was performed with immunoSEQ multiplex PCR; in TCRdb, only in-frame clones are kept and a portion is missing. Counted here are about 53,000 clones, around 86% occurring once; the ten biggest clones make up 2.5% to 3%. CDR1 and CDR2 (germline): MNHEY, SVGEGT. The CDR3 spans 17 residues. V lost 3 bases and J lost 0, with 18 bases in between. Input material: peripheral blood. This receptor was identified in a man older than 75 with acute or convalescent COVID-19. The chain joins TRBV6-2 or TRBV6-3 to TRBJ2-7; perhaps TRBD2 as D (7 bases). The CDR3 DNA is TGTGCCAGCAGTTATAGGTTCGGCGGGGGCAGCTCCTACGAGCAGTACTTC. Its protein product is CASSYRFGGGSSYEQYF.